A selection of T cell receptor beta chains follows, all from one sample in a study of regulatory T cells in long-lasting Graves disease. Each CDR3 protein gets one entry after TCRdb re-called the multiplex PCR reads with MiXCR. The sample lists 390,000 or so distinct CDR3 sequences, approximately 12% seen once, with 18% in the top ten. The same sample was also used in a study of T cells in Graves' hyperthyroidism and ophthalmopathy.

The specimen comprised peripheral blood mononuclear cells (PBMCs), sampled at new diagnosis, from a patient treated with antithyroid drugs. The receptors come from a woman aged 18-30 years with Graves disease. CDR3s include the opening cysteine and the closing phenylalanine or tryptophan. D genes are given only for firm matches. Some rows have no size entry. The others give once, few or many, or a class for an expanded clone.

CDR3aa | CDR3nt | j_gene | d_gene | abundance | v_gene
CASSQDATANTEAFF | TGCGCCAGCAGCCAAGATGCGACAGCGAACACTGAAGCTTTCTTT | TRBJ1-1 | - | many | TRBV4-3
CASSLVGKNIQYF | TGTGCCAGCAGCTTAGTTGGGAAAAACATTCAGTACTTC | TRBJ2-4 | - | many | TRBV7-9
CSVREGLYEQYF | TGCAGCGTCCGGGAGGGCCTCTACGAGCAGTACTTC | TRBJ2-7 | TRBD2 | few | TRBV29-1
CASSASSTGATLTDTQYF | TGTGCCAGCAGCGCTAGCTCGACAGGGGCGACTCTCACAGATACGCAGTATTTT | TRBJ2-3 | TRBD1 | - | TRBV7-9
CASSENEQGSGYTF | TGTGCCAGCAGTGAAAATGAACAGGGTTCCGGCTACACCTTC | TRBJ1-2 | - | - | TRBV6-4
CASSSTDTDTQYF | TGTGCCAGCAGCAGTACGGACACAGATACGCAGTATTTT | TRBJ2-3 | - | few | TRBV6-1
CASRPPGGHEAFF | TGTGCCAGCAGACCCCCGGGGGGTCATGAAGCTTTCTTT | TRBJ1-1 | - | many | TRBV6-2/TRBV6-3
CASSWGRVNNEQFF | TGTGCCAGCAGCTGGGGCAGGGTAAATAATGAGCAGTTCTTC | TRBJ2-1 | - | few | TRBV6-2/TRBV6-3
CASSGLWGTTDTQYF | TGTGCCAGCAGCGGCCTGTGGGGCACCACAGATACGCAGTATTTT | TRBJ2-3 | - | few | TRBV27
CASSLARQRYGYTF | TGTGCCAGCAGCTTAGCTAGGCAGCGTTATGGCTACACCTTC | TRBJ1-2 | - | - | TRBV7-2
CASSRVLAGGPGEQYF | TGTGCCAGCAGCCGCGTTCTAGCGGGAGGGCCGGGCGAGCAGTACTTC | TRBJ2-7 | TRBD2 | many | TRBV3-1
CASSLGARLQETQYF | TGTGCCAGCAGCTTAGGAGCACGACTGCAAGAGACCCAGTACTTC | TRBJ2-5 | - | many | TRBV7-6
CSVAAGGGGLFF | TGCAGCGTTGCTGCCGGTGGTGGAGGACTGTTTTTT | TRBJ1-4 | - | many | TRBV29-1
CASSLEGFSGELFF | TGTGCCAGCAGCCTCGAGGGATTCTCCGGGGAGCTGTTTTTT | TRBJ2-2 | - | many | TRBV7-2
CASVKNLRGNQPQHF | TGTGCCAGTGTCAAAAATCTCCGGGGCAATCAGCCCCAGCATTTT | TRBJ1-5 | - | - | TRBV19
CSATETSGRETQYF | TGCAGTGCTACTGAGACTAGCGGGAGGGAGACCCAGTACTTC | TRBJ2-5 | TRBD2 | once | TRBV20-1
CASSPRQGGFTEAFF | TGTGCCAGCTCACCGCGGCAGGGTGGTTTCACTGAAGCTTTCTTT | TRBJ1-1 | - | few | TRBV18
CASTGTSGRAVYYNEQFF | TGTGCCAGCACCGGGACTAGCGGGAGGGCCGTCTACTACAATGAGCAGTTCTTC | TRBJ2-1 | TRBD2 | - | TRBV7-9
CASSHPKNNTQYF | TGTGCCAGCAGTCACCCCAAAAATAATACGCAGTATTTT | TRBJ2-3 | - | - | TRBV7-6
CASSESKYREWDTEAFF | TGCGCCAGCAGTGAGTCGAAATATAGGGAGTGGGACACTGAAGCTTTCTTT | TRBJ1-1 | - | few | TRBV10-1
CAISDKLWGYNEQFF | TGTGCCATCAGTGACAAGTTGTGGGGATACAATGAGCAGTTCTTC | TRBJ2-1 | - | many | TRBV10-3
CASARTVATDTQYF | TGTGCCAGCGCTCGGACGGTTGCTACAGATACGCAGTATTTT | TRBJ2-3 | - | many | TRBV12-3/TRBV12-4
CAISEGRGNTGELFF | TGTGCCATCAGTGAAGGCAGGGGGAACACCGGGGAGCTGTTTTTT | TRBJ2-2 | - | many | TRBV10-3
CSGTLADPYNEQFF | TGCAGCGGAACCCTAGCGGACCCCTACAATGAGCAGTTCTTC | TRBJ2-1 | TRBD2 | few | TRBV29-1
CASSSGYTEAFF | TGCGCCAGCAGCTCCGGGTACACTGAAGCTTTCTTT | TRBJ1-1 | - | many | TRBV5-1
CASSQEAGYGYTF | TGTGCCAGCAGCCAAGAAGCGGGCTATGGCTACACCTTC | TRBJ1-2 | - | many | TRBV3-1
CASSVGSTGSYEQYF | TGTGCCAGCAGCGTAGGAAGTACTGGGAGCTACGAGCAGTACTTC | TRBJ2-7 | - | many | TRBV9
CASSQGTGTFDGYTF | TGTGCCAGCAGTCAGGGGACAGGAACCTTCGATGGCTACACCTTC | TRBJ1-2 | TRBD1 | many | TRBV6-1
CSAPPRRTYTDTQYF | TGCAGTGCCCCCCCTCGGCGGACCTACACAGATACGCAGTATTTT | TRBJ2-3 | - | many | TRBV20-1
CASMAVGDYGYTF | TGTGCCAGCATGGCCGTGGGAGACTATGGCTACACCTTC | TRBJ1-2 | - | few | TRBV27
CASSQSIRSGANVLTF | TGTGCCAGCAGCCAGAGTATTAGGTCTGGGGCCAACGTCCTGACTTTC | TRBJ2-6 | - | many | TRBV3-1
CASSSTVLMNTEAFF | TGTGCCAGCAGCTCGACAGTCTTAATGAACACTGAAGCTTTCTTT | TRBJ1-1 | - | few | TRBV5-6
CASSPGTRSPLHF | TGTGCCAGCAGTCCAGGGACACGGTCACCCCTCCACTTT | TRBJ1-6 | - | many | TRBV12-3/TRBV12-4
CASSQEVEEKSIQYF | TGCGCCAGCAGCCAAGAGGTTGAGGAGAAAAGTATTCAGTACTTC | TRBJ2-4 | - | few | TRBV4-1
CSAPQGWQTQYF | TGCAGTGCCCCCCAAGGATGGCAGACCCAGTACTTC | TRBJ2-5 | - | many | TRBV20-1
CSARGGQESQPQHF | TGCAGTGCTAGAGGTGGGCAGGAGAGTCAGCCCCAGCATTTT | TRBJ1-5 | - | - | TRBV20-1
CASSQQGGGYEQYF | TGTGCCAGCAGCCAACAGGGAGGGGGCTACGAGCAGTACTTC | TRBJ2-7 | - | many | TRBV14
CASSEPSTGPETQYF | TGCGCCAGCAGTGAGCCCTCAACAGGGCCAGAGACCCAGTACTTC | TRBJ2-5 | - | few | TRBV10-2
CASSFEGVTDTQYF | TGTGCCAGCAGCTTCGAGGGGGTAACAGATACGCAGTATTTT | TRBJ2-3 | - | many | TRBV7-2
CASSQDPGLTEAFF | TGCGCCAGCAGCCAAGATCCGGGTCTGACTGAAGCTTTCTTT | TRBJ1-1 | - | many | TRBV4-3
CASTLPGRGVFQPQHF | TGTGCCAGCACCCTCCCTGGCAGAGGGGTGTTTCAGCCCCAGCATTTT | TRBJ1-5 | - | many | TRBV28
CATSEEGQKSSYNEQFF | TGTGCCACCAGTGAGGAAGGACAGAAGAGCTCCTACAATGAGCAGTTCTTC | TRBJ2-1 | - | many | TRBV24-1
CASSHGLGGFNEQFF | TGTGCCAGCAGCCACGGACTAGGGGGGTTCAATGAGCAGTTCTTC | TRBJ2-1 | - | many | TRBV6-2/TRBV6-3